This T cell receptor (beta chain) was identified during a study of OX40 agonist ivuxolimab in advanced cancers. Study-wide findings and caveats: Clonal expansion was among the lowest in partial responders at 0.1-3.0 mg/kg, especially CD8+. Not determined was the antigen specificity of the expanded peripheral T cells.

The CDR3 consists of 15 residues. After removal of 6 bases from V and 5 bases from J, the junction contained 9 bases not matched to a gene. Germline assignment: CDR1 KGHSH and CDR2 LQKENI. This clone has just one count. Its antigen is still unknown. Assay: immunoSEQ multiplex PCR; the TCRdb copy retains only in-frame clones and omits some. The profile shows some 66,000 clones, around four fifths of them singletons. V and J are TRBV18 and TRBJ2-1; 8 nucleotides align to TRBD2. This specimen was CD4+ or CD8+ T cells sorted from blood, taken in a trial of the OX40 agonist ivuxolimab. The receptor was derived from an adult with an advanced solid tumor such as melanoma, head and neck, liver or kidney cancer. The CDR3 loop is CASSPVREGHNEQFF. In DNA form, the CDR3 reads TGTGCCAGCTCTCCGGTACGGGAGGGTCACAATGAGCAGTTCTTC. The full variable domain, in which reference TRBV18 and TRBJ2-1 provide the parts outside the CDR3, is NAGVMQNPRHLVRRRGQEARLRCSPMKGHSHVYWYRQLPEEGLKFMVYLQKENIIDESGMPKERFSAEFPKEGPSILRIQQVVRGDSAAYFCASSPVREGHNEQFFGPGTRLTVL.